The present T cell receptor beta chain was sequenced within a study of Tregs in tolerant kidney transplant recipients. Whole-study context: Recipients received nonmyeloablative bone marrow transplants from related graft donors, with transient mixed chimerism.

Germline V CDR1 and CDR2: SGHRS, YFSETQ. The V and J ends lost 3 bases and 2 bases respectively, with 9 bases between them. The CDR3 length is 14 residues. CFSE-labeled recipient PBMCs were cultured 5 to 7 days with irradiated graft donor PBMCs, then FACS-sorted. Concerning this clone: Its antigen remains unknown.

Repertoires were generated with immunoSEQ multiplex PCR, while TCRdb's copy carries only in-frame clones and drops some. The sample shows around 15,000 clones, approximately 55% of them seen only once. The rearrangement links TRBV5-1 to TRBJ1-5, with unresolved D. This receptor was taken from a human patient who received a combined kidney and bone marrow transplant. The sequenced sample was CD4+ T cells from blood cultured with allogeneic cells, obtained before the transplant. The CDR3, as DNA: TGCGCCAGCAGCTCGGGTGACGGCAATCAGCCCCAGCATTTT. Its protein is CASSSGDGNQPQHF.